The T cell receptor beta chain under discussion was sequenced for a study of blood T cells in healthy people across ages. This clonotype was detected a few times. Its matching antigen is unknown. One junction end does not reproduce the germline sequence, and a read error may be involved. Per-sample PBMC isolation yielded at least 6.5 million cells. The authors ran a second PCR of about 6 to 11 cycles using a sample-barcoded 5' primer and a J-beta primer mix. TCRdb itself ran the 5' RACE reads through MiXCR, one entry per CDR3 protein. The sample records some 900,000 distinct CDR3 sequences, about 30% being singletons. Overall study findings and caveats: Researchers judged that diversity estimates from one million T cells fell short of true values. Naive and antigen-experienced cells were not separated, limiting conclusive comparison.

Sequencing input: blood. This clonotype was sampled from a woman older than 75 in good health.

CDR3 nucleotide sequence: TGTGCCTGCAGCTTTATACCGAACACTGAAGCTTTCTTT. This codes for CACSFIPNTEAFF. The chain has TRBV7-2 and TRBJ1-1; no firm D call. CDR3 length equals 13 residues. The germline CDR1 and CDR2 sequences are SGHTA and FQGNSA.